This T cell receptor beta chain came from a study of shared clonotypes between healthy human individuals. CDR1 is SGHTA and CDR2 is FQGNSA in the germline V gene. Trimming pared 5 bases from V and 5 bases from J, leaving 12 bases between. CDR3 length equals 13 residues. TCRdb's table, derived via immunoSEQ multiplex PCR, lists solely in-frame clones and lacks some. The sample includes about 1 million clones, roughly 80% of them seen just once. The sequence was obtained from a man between 18 and 29 years old in good health. V and J are TRBV7-2 and TRBJ1-2; D perhaps matches TRBD1 (6 bases). Input material: memory CD4+ T cells sorted from blood. Described subset: CD45RA-negative fraction. The CDR3 loop is CASSRPTGYGYTF. DNA of the CDR3: TGTGCCAGCAGCCGGCCCACAGGGTATGGCTACACCTTC.